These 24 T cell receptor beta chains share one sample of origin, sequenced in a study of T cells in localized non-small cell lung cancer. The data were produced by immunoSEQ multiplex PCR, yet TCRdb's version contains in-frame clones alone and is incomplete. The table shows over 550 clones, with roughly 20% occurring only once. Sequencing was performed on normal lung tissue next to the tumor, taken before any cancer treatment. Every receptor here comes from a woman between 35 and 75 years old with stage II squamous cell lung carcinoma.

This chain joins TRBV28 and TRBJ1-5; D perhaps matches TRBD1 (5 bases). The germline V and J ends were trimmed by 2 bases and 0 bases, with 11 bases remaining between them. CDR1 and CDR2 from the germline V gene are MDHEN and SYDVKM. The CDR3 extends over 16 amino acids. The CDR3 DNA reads TGTGCCAGCAGTTTAGACGGGGGGGATAGCAATCAGCCCCAGCATTTT. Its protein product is CASSLDGGDSNQPQHF.

In nucleotides, the CDR3 is TGTGCCAGCAGCTTGGGGCAGGGCCACTCACCCCTCCACTTT. Encoded protein: CASSLGQGHSPLHF. The rearrangement joins TRBV11-3 to TRBJ1-6, with a weak D call TRBD1 (5 bases). Germline V gives CDR1 SGHNT, CDR2 YENEEA. The CDR3 is 14 residues long. V dropped 3 bases and J dropped 10 bases, with 13 bases sitting between them.

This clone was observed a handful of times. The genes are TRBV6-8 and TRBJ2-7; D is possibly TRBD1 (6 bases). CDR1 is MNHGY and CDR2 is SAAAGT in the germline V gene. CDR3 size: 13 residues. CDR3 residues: CAISSGHPYEQYV. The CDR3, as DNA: TGTGCCATCAGTTCGGGACACCCCTACGAGCAGTACGTC.

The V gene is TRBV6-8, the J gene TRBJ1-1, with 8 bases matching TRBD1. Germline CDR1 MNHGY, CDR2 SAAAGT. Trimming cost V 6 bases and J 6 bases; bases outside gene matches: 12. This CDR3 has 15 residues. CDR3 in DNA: TGTGCCAGCAGATATATTCGGACAGGGAGGGCTGAAGCTTTCTTT. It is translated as CASRYIRTGRAEAFF.

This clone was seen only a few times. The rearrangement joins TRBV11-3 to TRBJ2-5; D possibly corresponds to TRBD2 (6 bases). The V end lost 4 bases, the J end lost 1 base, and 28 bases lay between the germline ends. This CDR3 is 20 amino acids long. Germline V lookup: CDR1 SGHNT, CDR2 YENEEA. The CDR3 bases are TGTGCCAGCAGCTACCAGGCGGGATTTAGTGTTGGGGAGACCCAAGAGACCCAGTACTTC. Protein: CASSYQAGFSVGETQETQYF.

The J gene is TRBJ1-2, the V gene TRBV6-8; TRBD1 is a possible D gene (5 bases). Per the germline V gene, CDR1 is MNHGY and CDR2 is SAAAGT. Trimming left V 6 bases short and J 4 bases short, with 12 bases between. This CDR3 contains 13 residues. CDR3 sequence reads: CASRKDSSYGYTF. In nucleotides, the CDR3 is TGTGCCAGCAGAAAAGACAGCTCCTATGGCTACACCTTC.

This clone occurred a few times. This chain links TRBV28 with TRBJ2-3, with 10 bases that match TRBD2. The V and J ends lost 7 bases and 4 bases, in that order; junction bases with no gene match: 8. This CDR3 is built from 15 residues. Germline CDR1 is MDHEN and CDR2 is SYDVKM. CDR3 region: CASIVAGGLADTQYF. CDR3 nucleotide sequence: TGTGCCAGCATCGTAGCGGGGGGCCTCGCAGATACGCAGTATTTT.

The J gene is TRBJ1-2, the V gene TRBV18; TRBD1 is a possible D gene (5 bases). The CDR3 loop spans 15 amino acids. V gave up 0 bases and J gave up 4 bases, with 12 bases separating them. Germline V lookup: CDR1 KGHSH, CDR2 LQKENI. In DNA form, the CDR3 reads TGTGCCAGCTCACCACCGGCCAGGGCGCTCTATGGCTACACCTTC. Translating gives CASSPPARALYGYTF.

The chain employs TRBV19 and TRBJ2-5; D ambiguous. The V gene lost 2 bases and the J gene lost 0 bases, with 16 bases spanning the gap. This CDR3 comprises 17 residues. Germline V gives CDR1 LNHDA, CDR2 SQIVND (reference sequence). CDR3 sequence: CASSISHGPLDQETQYF. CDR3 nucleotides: TGTGCCAGTAGTATAAGTCACGGCCCTTTGGACCAAGAGACCCAGTACTTC. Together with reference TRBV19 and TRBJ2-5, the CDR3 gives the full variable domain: DGGITQSPKYLFRKEGQNVTLSCEQNLNHDAMYWYRQDPGQGLRLIYYSQIVNDFQKGDIAEGYSVSREKKESFPLTVTSAQKNPTAFYLCASSISHGPLDQETQYFGPGTRLLVL.

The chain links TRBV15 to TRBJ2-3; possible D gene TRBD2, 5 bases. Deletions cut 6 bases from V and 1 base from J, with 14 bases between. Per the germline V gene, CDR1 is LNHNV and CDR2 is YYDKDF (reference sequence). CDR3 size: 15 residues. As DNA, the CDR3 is TGTGCCACCAGTTCAACGGGGTACCGCACAGATACGCAGTATTTT. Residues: CATSSTGYRTDTQYF.

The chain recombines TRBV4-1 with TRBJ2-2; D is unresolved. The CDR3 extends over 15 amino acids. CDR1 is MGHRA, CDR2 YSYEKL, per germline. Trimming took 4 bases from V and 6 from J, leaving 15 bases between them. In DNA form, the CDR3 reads TGCGCCAGCAGCCTAAAAGCGCTAGTTGCCGGGGAGCTGTTTTTT. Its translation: CASSLKALVAGELFF.

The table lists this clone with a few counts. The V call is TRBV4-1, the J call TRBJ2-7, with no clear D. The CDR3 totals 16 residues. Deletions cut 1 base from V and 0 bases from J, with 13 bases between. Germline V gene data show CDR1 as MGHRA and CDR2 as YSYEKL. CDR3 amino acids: CASSQVIRISSYEQYF. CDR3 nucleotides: TGCGCCAGCAGCCAAGTTATCCGAATTAGCTCCTACGAGCAGTACTTC.

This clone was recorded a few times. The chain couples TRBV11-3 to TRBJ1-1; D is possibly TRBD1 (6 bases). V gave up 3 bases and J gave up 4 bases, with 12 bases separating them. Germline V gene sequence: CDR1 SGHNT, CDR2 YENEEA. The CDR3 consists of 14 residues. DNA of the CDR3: TGTGCCAGCAGCTTGATGGGAGGGGGCACTGAAGCTTTCTTT. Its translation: CASSLMGGGTEAFF.

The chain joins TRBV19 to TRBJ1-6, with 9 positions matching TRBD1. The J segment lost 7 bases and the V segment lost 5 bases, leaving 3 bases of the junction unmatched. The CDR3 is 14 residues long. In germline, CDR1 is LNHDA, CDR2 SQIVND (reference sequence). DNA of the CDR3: TGTGCCAGTAGTTTAGGGACAGGGAATTCACCCCTCCACTTT. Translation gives CASSLGTGNSPLHF. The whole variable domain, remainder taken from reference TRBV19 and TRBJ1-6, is DGGITQSPKYLFRKEGQNVTLSCEQNLNHDAMYWYRQDPGQGLRLIYYSQIVNDFQKGDIAEGYSVSREKKESFPLTVTSAQKNPTAFYLCASSLGTGNSPLHFGNGTRLTVT.

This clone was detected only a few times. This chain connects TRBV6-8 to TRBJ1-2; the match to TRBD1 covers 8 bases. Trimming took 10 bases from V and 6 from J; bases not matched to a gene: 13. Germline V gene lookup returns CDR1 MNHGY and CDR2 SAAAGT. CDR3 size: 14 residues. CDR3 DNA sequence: TGTGCCATCAACTTGGACAGGGCTAGGGATGGCTACACCTTC. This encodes CAINLDRARDGYTF.

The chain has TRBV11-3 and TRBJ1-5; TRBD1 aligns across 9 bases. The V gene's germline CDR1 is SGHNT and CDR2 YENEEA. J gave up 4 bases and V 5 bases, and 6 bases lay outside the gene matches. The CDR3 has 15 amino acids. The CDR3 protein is CASSPDRGVNQPQHF. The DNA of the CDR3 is TGTGCCAGCAGCCCGGACAGGGGAGTGAATCAGCCCCAGCATTTT.

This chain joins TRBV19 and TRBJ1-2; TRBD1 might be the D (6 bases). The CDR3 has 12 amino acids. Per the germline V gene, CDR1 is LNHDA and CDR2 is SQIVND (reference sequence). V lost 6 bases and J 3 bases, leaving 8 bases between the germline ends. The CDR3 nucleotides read TGTGCCAGTAGCAGGACAGACTATGGCTACACCTTC. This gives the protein CASSRTDYGYTF.

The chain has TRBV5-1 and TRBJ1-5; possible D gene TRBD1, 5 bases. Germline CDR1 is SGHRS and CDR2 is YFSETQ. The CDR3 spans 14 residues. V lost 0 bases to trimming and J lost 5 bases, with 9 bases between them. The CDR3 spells CASSLGAGYQPQHF. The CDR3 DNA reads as TGCGCCAGCAGCTTGGGGGCAGGGTATCAGCCCCAGCATTTT.

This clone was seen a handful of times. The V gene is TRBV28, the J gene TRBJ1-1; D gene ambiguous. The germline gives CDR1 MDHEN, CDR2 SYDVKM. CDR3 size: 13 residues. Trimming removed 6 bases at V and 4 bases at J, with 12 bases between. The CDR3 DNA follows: TGTGCCAGCAGCCCCCCTAAGGTCACTGAAGCTTTCTTT. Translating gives CASSPPKVTEAFF.

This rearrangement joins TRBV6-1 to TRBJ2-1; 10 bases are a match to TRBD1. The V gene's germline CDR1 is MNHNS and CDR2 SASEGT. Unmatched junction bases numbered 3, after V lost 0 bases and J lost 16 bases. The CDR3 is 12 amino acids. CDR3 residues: CASSEAGQGHFF. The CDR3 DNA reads TGTGCCAGCAGTGAAGCGGGACAGGGGCACTTCTTC.

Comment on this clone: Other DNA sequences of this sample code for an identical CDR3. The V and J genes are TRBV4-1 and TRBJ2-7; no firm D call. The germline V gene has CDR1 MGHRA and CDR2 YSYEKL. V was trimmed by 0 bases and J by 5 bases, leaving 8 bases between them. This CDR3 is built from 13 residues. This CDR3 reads CASSQDPGHEQYF. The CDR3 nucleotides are TGCGCCAGCAGCCAAGATCCCGGGCACGAGCAGTACTTC.

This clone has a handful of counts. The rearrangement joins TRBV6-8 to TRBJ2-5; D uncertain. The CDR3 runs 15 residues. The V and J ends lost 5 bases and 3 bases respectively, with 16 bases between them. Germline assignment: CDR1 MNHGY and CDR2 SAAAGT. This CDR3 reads CASSGYGFLKETQYF. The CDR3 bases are TGTGCCAGCAGTGGTTACGGATTCTTGAAAGAGACCCAGTACTTC.

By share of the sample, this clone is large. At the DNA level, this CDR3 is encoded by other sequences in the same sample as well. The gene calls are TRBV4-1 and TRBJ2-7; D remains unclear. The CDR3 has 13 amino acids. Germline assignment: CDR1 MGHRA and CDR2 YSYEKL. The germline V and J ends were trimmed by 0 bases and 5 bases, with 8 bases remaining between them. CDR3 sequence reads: CASSQDPGHEQYF. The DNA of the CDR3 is TGCGCCAGCAGCCAAGATCCGGGTCACGAGCAGTACTTC.

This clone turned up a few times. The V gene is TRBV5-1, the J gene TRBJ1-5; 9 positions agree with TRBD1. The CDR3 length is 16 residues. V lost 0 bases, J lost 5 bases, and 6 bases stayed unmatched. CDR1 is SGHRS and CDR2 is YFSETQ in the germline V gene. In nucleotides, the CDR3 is TGCGCCAGCAGCTTGGCCCCCGACAGGGGGGATCAGCCCCAGCATTTT. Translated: CASSLAPDRGDQPQHF.